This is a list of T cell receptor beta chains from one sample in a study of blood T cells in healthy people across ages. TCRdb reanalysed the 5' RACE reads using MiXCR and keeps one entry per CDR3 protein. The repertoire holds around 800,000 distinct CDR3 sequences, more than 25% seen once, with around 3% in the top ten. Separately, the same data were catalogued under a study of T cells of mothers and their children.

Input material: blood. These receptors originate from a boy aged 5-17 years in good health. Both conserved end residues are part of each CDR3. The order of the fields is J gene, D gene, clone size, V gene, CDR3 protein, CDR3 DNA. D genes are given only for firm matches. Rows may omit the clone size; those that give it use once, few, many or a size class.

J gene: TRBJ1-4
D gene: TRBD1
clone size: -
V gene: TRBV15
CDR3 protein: CATSRETGMKEKLFF
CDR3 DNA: TGTGCCACCAGCAGAGAGACAGGGATGAAGGAAAAACTGTTTTTT

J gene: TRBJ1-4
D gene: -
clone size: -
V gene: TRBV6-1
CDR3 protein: CASSGYEKLFF
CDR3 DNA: TGTGCCAGCAGTGGATACGAAAAACTGTTTTTT

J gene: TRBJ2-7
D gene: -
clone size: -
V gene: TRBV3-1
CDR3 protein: CASSHGRTYEQYF
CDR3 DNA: TGTGCCAGCAGCCACGGGAGAACCTACGAGCAGTACTTC

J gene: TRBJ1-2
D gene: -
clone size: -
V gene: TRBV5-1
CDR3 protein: CASSLGAQNYGYTF
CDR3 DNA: TGCGCCAGCAGCTTGGGGGCGCAGAACTATGGCTACACCTTC

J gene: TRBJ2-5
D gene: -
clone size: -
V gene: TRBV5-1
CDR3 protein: CASQPGPGETQYF
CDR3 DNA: TGCGCCAGCCAGCCGGGACCAGGGGAGACCCAGTACTTC

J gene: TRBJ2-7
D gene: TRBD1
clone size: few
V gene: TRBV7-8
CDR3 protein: CASSSTRDRGIHEQYF
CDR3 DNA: TGTGCCAGCAGCTCCACCCGGGACAGGGGGATACACGAGCAGTACTTC

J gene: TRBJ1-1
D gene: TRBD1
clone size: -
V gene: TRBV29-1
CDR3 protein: CSVTLGGLNTEAFF
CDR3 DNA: TGCAGCGTCACACTAGGGGGCTTGAACACTGAAGCTTTCTTT

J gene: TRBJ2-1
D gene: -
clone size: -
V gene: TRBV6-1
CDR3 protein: CASSEPASNEQFF
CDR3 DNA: TGTGCCAGCAGTGAACCGGCAAGCAATGAGCAGTTCTTC

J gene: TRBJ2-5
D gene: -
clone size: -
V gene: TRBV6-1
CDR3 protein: CASSGVTPGSRETQYF
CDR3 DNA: TGTGCCAGCAGTGGCGTGACCCCAGGGTCCCGGGAGACCCAGTACTTC

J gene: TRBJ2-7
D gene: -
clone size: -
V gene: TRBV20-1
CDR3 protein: CSALRGGGFSYEQYF
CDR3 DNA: TGCAGTGCCCTCCGAGGGGGGGGGTTCTCCTACGAGCAGTACTTC

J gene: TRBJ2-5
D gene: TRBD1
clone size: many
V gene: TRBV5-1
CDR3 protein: CASSLGRGQETQYF
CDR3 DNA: TGTGCCAGCAGTTTAGGCAGGGGGCAAGAGACCCAGTACTTC

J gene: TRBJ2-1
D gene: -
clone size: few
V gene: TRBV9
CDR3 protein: CASSVGNNEQFF
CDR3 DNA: TGTGCCAGCAGCGTAGGAAACAATGAGCAGTTCTTC

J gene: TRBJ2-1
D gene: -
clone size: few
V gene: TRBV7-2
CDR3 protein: CASSLAVSVGGEFF
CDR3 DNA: TGTGCCAGCAGCTTAGCGGTATCCGTAGGGGGGGAGTTCTTC

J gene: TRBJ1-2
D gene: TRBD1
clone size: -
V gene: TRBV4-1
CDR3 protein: CASSQDGTGIDGYTF
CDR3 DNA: TGCGCCAGCAGCCAAGACGGGACAGGGATCGACGGCTACACCTTC

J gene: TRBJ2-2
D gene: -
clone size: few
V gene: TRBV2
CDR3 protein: CASSEEGPNSGELFF
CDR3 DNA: TGTGCCAGCAGTGAAGAGGGGCCTAATAGCGGGGAGCTGTTTTTT

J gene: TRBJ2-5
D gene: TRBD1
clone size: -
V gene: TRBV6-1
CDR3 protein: CASSGWAGGRETQYF
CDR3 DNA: TGTGCCAGCAGTGGTTGGGCAGGGGGCCGGGAGACCCAGTACTTC

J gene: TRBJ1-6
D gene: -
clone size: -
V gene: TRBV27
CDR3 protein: CASSFRGGANNSPLHF
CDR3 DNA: TGTGCCAGCAGTTTTCGCGGGGGCGCAAATAATTCACCCCTCCACTTT

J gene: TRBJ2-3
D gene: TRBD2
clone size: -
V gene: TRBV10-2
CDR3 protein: CASRDLPSGGLSDTQYF
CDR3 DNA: TGCGCCAGCAGAGATCTTCCTAGCGGGGGGTTATCAGATACGCAGTATTTT

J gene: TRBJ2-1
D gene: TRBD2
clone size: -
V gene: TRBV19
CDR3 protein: CATNPRASGGYEQFF
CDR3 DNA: TGTGCCACCAACCCCAGGGCTAGCGGGGGGTATGAGCAGTTCTTC

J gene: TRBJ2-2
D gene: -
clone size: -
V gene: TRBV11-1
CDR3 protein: CASSYQSPGELFF
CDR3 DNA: TGTGCCAGCAGCTACCAGTCTCCCGGGGAGCTGTTTTTT

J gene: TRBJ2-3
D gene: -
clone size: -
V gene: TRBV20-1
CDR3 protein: CSARDRHRDTQYF
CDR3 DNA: TGCAGTGCTAGAGACCGTCACAGGGATACGCAGTATTTT

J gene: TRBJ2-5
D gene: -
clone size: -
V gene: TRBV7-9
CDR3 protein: CTSSLYAGFGETQYF
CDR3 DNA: TGTACCAGCAGCTTATACGCGGGATTTGGAGAGACCCAGTACTTC

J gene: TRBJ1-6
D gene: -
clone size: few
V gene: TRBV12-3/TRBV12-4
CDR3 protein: CASSSPGTGSSPLHF
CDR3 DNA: TGTGCCAGCAGTTCCCCCGGGACGGGATCTTCACCCCTCCACTTT

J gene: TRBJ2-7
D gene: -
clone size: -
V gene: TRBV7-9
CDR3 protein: CASSLVVEHEQYF
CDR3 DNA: TGTGCCAGCAGCTTAGTGGTGGAACACGAGCAGTACTTC

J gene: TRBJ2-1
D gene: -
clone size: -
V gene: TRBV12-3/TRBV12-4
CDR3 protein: CASSLRWWAYNEQFF
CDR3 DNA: TGTGCCAGCAGTTTAAGGTGGTGGGCATACAATGAGCAGTTCTTC

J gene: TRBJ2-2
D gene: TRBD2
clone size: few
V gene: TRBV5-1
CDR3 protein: CASSLFGLAPGELFF
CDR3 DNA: TGCGCCAGCAGCTTGTTCGGACTAGCGCCCGGGGAGCTGTTTTTT

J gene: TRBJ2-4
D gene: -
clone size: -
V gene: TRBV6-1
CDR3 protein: CASRLQGGKNIQYF
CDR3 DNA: TGTGCCAGCAGGTTACAGGGTGGCAAAAACATTCAGTACTTC

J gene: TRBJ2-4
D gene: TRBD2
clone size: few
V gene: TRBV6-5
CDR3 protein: CASSKGLAGGTQYF
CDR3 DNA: TGTGCCAGCAGCAAGGGACTAGCGGGGGGGACACAGTACTTC

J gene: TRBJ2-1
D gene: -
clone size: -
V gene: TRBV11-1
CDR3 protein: CASSPDLPSYNEQFF
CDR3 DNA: TGTGCCAGCAGCCCGGACTTGCCTTCCTACAATGAGCAGTTCTTC

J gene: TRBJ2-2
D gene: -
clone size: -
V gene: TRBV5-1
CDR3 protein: CASSVLGEGELFF
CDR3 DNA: TGCGCCAGCAGTGTGCTGGGGGAAGGGGAGCTGTTTTTT

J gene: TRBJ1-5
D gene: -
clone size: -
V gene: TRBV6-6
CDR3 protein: CASSYVKGNQPQHF
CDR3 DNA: TGTGCCAGCAGTTACGTGAAGGGGAATCAGCCCCAGCATTTT

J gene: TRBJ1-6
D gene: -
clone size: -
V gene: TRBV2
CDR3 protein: CASRSGVSSPLHF
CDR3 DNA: TGTGCCAGCAGGTCAGGGGTTAGCTCACCCCTCCACTTT

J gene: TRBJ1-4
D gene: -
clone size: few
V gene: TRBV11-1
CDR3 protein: CASTLHPPEANFISLLNEKLFF
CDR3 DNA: TGTGCCAGCACCTTACATCCACCCGAGGCCAACTTTATATCCCTCCTAAATGAAAAACTGTTTTTT

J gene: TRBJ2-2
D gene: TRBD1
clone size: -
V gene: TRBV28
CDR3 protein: CASSLSGQGVTGELFF
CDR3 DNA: TGTGCCAGCAGTTTGTCGGGACAGGGCGTCACCGGGGAGCTGTTTTTT

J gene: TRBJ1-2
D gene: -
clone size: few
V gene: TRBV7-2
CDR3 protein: CASSLGLGGTNGYTF
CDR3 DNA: TGTGCCAGCAGCTTAGGGCTAGGGGGTACAAATGGCTACACCTTC

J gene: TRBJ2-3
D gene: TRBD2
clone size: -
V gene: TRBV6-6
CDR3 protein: CASRLAGEADTQYF
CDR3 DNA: TGTGCCAGCAGACTAGCGGGGGAGGCAGATACGCAGTATTTT

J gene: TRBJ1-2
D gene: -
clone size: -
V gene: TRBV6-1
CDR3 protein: CASTETGYGYTF
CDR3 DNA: TGTGCCAGCACCGAAACGGGGTACGGCTACACCTTC

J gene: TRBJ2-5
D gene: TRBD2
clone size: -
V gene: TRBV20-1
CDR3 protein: CSGLAGGQETQYF
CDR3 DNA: TGCAGTGGGCTAGCGGGGGGGCAAGAGACCCAGTACTTC

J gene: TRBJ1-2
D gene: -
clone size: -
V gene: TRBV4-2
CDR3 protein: CASSQGADPGYGYTF
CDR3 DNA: TGTGCCAGCAGCCAAGGGGCAGACCCTGGCTATGGCTACACCTTC

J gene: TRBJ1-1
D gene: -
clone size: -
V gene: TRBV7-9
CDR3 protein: CASSLMATEAFF
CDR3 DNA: TGTGCCAGCAGCTTAATGGCGACTGAAGCTTTCTTT

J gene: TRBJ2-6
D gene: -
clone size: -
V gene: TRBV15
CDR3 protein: CATLPGVSSGANVLTF
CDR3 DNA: TGTGCCACTCTGCCGGGGGTGAGCTCTGGGGCCAACGTCCTGACTTTC

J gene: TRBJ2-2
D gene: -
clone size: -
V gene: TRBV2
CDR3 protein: CASRAGTTTGELFF
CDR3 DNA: TGTGCCAGCAGAGCCGGGACAACGACCGGGGAGCTGTTTTTT

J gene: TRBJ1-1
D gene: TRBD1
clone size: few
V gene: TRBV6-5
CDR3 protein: CASSYTGGRAFF
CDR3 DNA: TGTGCCAGCAGTTATACAGGGGGCAGGGCTTTCTTT

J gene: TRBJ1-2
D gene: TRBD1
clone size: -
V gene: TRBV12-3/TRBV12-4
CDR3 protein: CASSFRQGGAGYTF
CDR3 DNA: TGTGCCAGCAGTTTCCGACAGGGAGGTGCCGGCTACACCTTC

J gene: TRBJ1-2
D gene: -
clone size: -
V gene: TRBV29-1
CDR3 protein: CSVPSAGRNYGYTF
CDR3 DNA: TGCAGCGTCCCCTCGGCAGGGAGAAACTATGGCTACACCTTC

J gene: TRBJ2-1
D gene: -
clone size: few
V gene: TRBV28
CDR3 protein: CASSFLDEQFF
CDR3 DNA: TGTGCCAGCAGTTTCCTCGATGAGCAGTTCTTC

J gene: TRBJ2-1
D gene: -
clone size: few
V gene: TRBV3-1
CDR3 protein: CASSTIRGGRNEQFF
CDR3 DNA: TGTGCCAGCAGCACGATCAGGGGAGGCCGCAATGAGCAGTTCTTC

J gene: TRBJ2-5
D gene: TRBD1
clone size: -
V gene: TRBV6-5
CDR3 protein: CASRRNRGQETQYF
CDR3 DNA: TGTGCCAGCAGGAGGAACAGGGGACAAGAGACCCAGTACTTC

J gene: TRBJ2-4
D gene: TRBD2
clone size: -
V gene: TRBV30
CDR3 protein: CAWELAGGKNIQYF
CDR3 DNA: TGTGCCTGGGAACTAGCGGGGGGCAAAAACATTCAGTACTTC

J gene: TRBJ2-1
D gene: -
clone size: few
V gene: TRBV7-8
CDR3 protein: CASSPRGVGYNKQFF
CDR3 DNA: TGTGCCAGCAGCCCGAGGGGGGTGGGCTACAATAAGCAGTTCTTC